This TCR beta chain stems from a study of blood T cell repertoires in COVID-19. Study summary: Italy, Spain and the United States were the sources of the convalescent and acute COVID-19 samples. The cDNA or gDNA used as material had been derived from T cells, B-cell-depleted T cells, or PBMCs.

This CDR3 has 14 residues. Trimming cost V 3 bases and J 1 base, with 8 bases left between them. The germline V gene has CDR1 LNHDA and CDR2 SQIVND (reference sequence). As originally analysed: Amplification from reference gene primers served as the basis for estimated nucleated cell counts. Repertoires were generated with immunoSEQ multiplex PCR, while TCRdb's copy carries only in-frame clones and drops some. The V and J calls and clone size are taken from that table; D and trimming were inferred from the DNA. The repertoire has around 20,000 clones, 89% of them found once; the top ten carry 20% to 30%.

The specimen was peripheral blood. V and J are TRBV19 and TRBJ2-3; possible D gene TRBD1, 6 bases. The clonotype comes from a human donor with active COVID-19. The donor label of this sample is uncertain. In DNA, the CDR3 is TGTGCCAGTAGTATTGCAGGGGGCACAGATACGCAGTATTTT. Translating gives CASSIAGGTDTQYF.